Listed below are T cell receptor beta chains from one sample, sequenced in a study of OX40 agonist ivuxolimab in advanced cancers. The assay was immunoSEQ multiplex PCR, and TCRdb's table has in-frame clones only and misses some. The table shows around 75,000 clones, with just under 90% occurring only once. Sequencing used CD4+ or CD8+ T cells sorted from blood, obtained in a trial of the OX40 agonist ivuxolimab. Source of these receptors: an adult with an advanced solid tumor such as melanoma, head and neck, liver or kidney cancer. CDR3s include the opening cysteine and the closing phenylalanine or tryptophan. D genes are given only for firm matches. Size is omitted from some rows. Given values are once, few, many or a class for expanded clones.

>-|11|TRBJ1-5|TRBV20-1|once
CSAGGIQPQHF
TGCAGTGCCGGGGGGATTCAGCCCCAGCATTTT
>-|13|TRBJ1-2|TRBV6-5|-
CASRLGQIYGYTF
TGTGCCAGCAGGCTAGGACAAATCTATGGCTACACCTTC
>-|12|TRBJ2-3|TRBV18|once
CASSSSRDTQYF
TGTGCCAGCTCAAGTTCGAGAGATACGCAGTATTTT
>-|13|TRBJ2-7|TRBV2|-
CASSGGQSIEQYF
TGTGCCAGCAGTGGAGGACAGAGTATCGAGCAGTACTTC
>-|11|TRBJ2-1|TRBV20-1|-
CSARLYNEQFF
TGCAGTGCTAGACTATACAATGAGCAGTTCTTC
>TRBD2|18|TRBJ2-1|TRBV29-1|few
CSVEVWGTSGRRGTEQFF
TGCAGCGTTGAAGTTTGGGGGACTAGCGGGAGGAGGGGCACTGAGCAGTTCTTC
>TRBD2|15|TRBJ2-7|TRBV28|-
CASSLGLAGVYEQYF
TGTGCCAGCAGTTTGGGACTAGCGGGAGTCTACGAGCAGTACTTC
>-|15|TRBJ1-3|TRBV7-9|once
CASSLRGGSGNTIYF
TGTGCCAGCAGCTTAAGAGGGGGCTCTGGAAACACCATATATTTT
>TRBD1|18|TRBJ1-1|TRBV5-6|-
CASIMTGGIWERNTEAFF
TGTGCCAGCATCATGACAGGGGGAATATGGGAGAGGAACACTGAAGCTTTCTTT
>-|14|TRBJ2-2|TRBV6-1|once
CASRAGPNTGELFF
TGTGCCAGCAGGGCGGGCCCGAACACCGGGGAGCTGTTTTTT
>-|14|TRBJ2-3|TRBV7-9|-
CASSLRLDTDTQYF
TGTGCCAGCAGCTTAAGGCTCGACACAGATACGCAGTATTTT
>TRBD2|17|TRBJ2-2|TRBV5-1|-
CASSQTSGTPGGGELFF
TGCGCCAGCAGCCAGACTAGCGGGACACCAGGAGGCGGGGAGCTGTTTTTT
>-|15|TRBJ2-5|TRBV13|-
CASSLGTLAQETQYF
TGTGCCAGCAGCTTAGGGACCCTCGCCCAAGAGACCCAGTACTTC
>TRBD1|14|TRBJ2-2|TRBV10-3|-
CAIADRVGTGELFF
TGTGCCATCGCGGACAGGGTGGGAACCGGGGAGCTGTTTTTT
>-|14|TRBJ1-2|TRBV6-1|-
CASTPGAGGYGYTF
TGTGCCAGCACCCCCGGGGCCGGGGGGTATGGCTACACCTTC
>-|14|TRBJ1-5|TRBV7-8|-
CASSPSGGNQPQHF
TGTGCCAGCAGTCCCTCGGGCGGGAATCAGCCCCAGCATTTT
>TRBD2|15|TRBJ2-1|TRBV15|-
CATSRAGEGWNEQFF
TGTGCCACCAGCAGAGCCGGGGAGGGTTGGAATGAGCAGTTCTTC
>-|12|TRBJ1-2|TRBV27|-
CASAQGGYGYTF
TGTGCCAGCGCGCAAGGGGGGTATGGCTACACCTTC
>TRBD1|15|TRBJ2-5|TRBV7-9|-
CASSLERQGGETQYF
TGTGCCAGCAGCTTAGAGAGACAGGGGGGAGAGACCCAGTACTTC
>TRBD2|17|TRBJ2-5|TRBV28|-
CASSLDIAGGRGETQYF
TGTGCCAGCAGTTTAGATATAGCGGGAGGGCGGGGAGAGACCCAGTACTTC
>TRBD2|15|TRBJ2-1|TRBV7-2|-
CASSSGLAGLSEQFF
TGTGCCAGCAGCTCGGGACTAGCGGGCCTAAGTGAGCAGTTCTTC
>TRBD1|15|TRBJ1-2|TRBV6-1|-
CASRAQGANHYGYTF
TGTGCCAGCAGAGCTCAGGGGGCGAACCACTATGGCTACACCTTC